Listed below are T cell receptor beta chains from one sample, sequenced in a study of cytomegalovirus exposure and HLA in healthy donors. Clones were read by immunoSEQ multiplex PCR, and TCRdb kept only the in-frame ones, dropping some. The sample shows 110,000 to 150,000 clones, approximately 80% of them seen only once. Sequences were obtained from PBMCs. The receptors derive from a male donor in good health and CMV-seronegative. CDR3s include the opening cysteine and the closing phenylalanine or tryptophan. The D gene is left open where the match is weak. Some rows mark clone size as missing; the rest say once, few, many or name a class of expanded clone.

CDR3: CASSDAGGETQYF
DNA: TGTGCCAGCAGTGACGCGGGGGGAGAGACCCAGTACTTC
D: TRBD2
size: .
J: TRBJ2-5
V: TRBV25-1

CDR3: CASSQEAGVYEQYF
DNA: TGCGCCAGCAGCCAAGAGGCAGGGGTCTACGAGCAGTACTTC
D: .
size: .
J: TRBJ2-7
V: TRBV4-1

CDR3: CASSYGGSSGTGELFF
DNA: TGTGCCAGCAGTTACGGGGGGTCAAGTGGCACCGGGGAGCTGTTTTTT
D: .
size: .
J: TRBJ2-2
V: TRBV6-6

CDR3: CASSLAPWQGPYEQYF
DNA: TGTGCCAGCAGCTTAGCCCCCTGGCAGGGGCCATACGAGCAGTACTTC
D: .
size: .
J: TRBJ2-7
V: TRBV7-8

CDR3: CASSEQGARGNTIYF
DNA: TGTGCCAGCAGTGAACAGGGGGCGCGAGGAAACACCATATATTTT
D: TRBD1
size: .
J: TRBJ1-3
V: TRBV25-1

CDR3: CASSLGEGAETQYF
DNA: TGTGCCAGCAGCTTAGGCGAAGGGGCCGAGACCCAGTACTTC
D: .
size: .
J: TRBJ2-5
V: TRBV7-9

CDR3: CASSEALAGGEQFF
DNA: TGTGCCAGCAGTGAAGCACTAGCGGGGGGAGAGCAGTTCTTC
D: TRBD2
size: .
J: TRBJ2-1
V: TRBV6-1

CDR3: CASSSNPGETQYF
DNA: TGTGCCAGCAGCTCCAACCCCGGGGAGACCCAGTACTTC
D: .
size: once
J: TRBJ2-5
V: TRBV7-9

CDR3: CASSQDSPIVDEQFF
DNA: TGCGCCAGCAGCCAAGATTCCCCCATAGTGGATGAGCAGTTCTTC
D: .
size: .
J: TRBJ2-1
V: TRBV4-1

CDR3: CASSYVVAGNQPQHF
DNA: TGTGCCAGCAGTTACGTCGTAGCGGGCAATCAGCCCCAGCATTTT
D: .
size: .
J: TRBJ1-5
V: TRBV6-6

CDR3: CASSLGWRGDEQFF
DNA: TGTGCCAGCAGCTTAGGGTGGAGAGGAGATGAGCAGTTCTTC
D: .
size: .
J: TRBJ2-1
V: TRBV11-3

CDR3: CASREDRAPQHF
DNA: TGTGCCAGCAGGGAGGACAGAGCGCCCCAGCATTTT
D: .
size: .
J: TRBJ1-5
V: TRBV2

CDR3: CASNERGSSYNEQFF
DNA: TGTGCCAGCAACGAGCGGGGGAGCTCCTACAATGAGCAGTTCTTC
D: TRBD2
size: .
J: TRBJ2-1
V: TRBV7-9